This TCR beta chain comes out of a study of shared clonotypes between healthy human individuals. Study-level background: For every donor, three CD4 naive, three CD4 memory, two CD8 naive and one CD8 memory plates were used. Whole-study results and caveats: When naive CD4 clonotypes were compared across several donors, about 4.8% were shared.

Only in-frame clones appear in the TCRdb table, and some are missing; sequencing was by immunoSEQ multiplex PCR. The sample yields 600,000 to 750,000 clones, less than 95% seen once. This clone was recorded at least ten times. Its specificity is not known. The germline V gene encodes CDR1 LNHDA and CDR2 SQIVND (reference sequence). The CDR3 sequence is 14 residues long. Losses at the gene ends were 3 bases for V and 7 bases for J; bases not matched to a gene: 5. This chain joins TRBV19 and TRBJ1-1; the match to TRBD1 covers 10 bases. This TCR was recovered from a man in his late teens or twenties in good health. Some clones in this sample may be carry-over from other donors' samples. Input material: memory CD8+ T cells from PBMCs. Noted subset: CD45RO+ cells pooled with CCR7-negative TemRA cells. The CDR3 here is CASSMVGTGVEAFF. The CDR3 region has the DNA TGTGCCAGTAGTATGGTTGGGACAGGGGTTGAAGCTTTCTTT. Using reference TRBV19 and TRBJ1-1 for the parts outside the CDR3, the full variable domain is DGGITQSPKYLFRKEGQNVTLSCEQNLNHDAMYWYRQDPGQGLRLIYYSQIVNDFQKGDIAEGYSVSREKKESFPLTVTSAQKNPTAFYLCASSMVGTGVEAFFGQGTRLTVV.